The 17 T cell receptor beta chains below come from one sample, sequenced in a study of T-cell memory formation after mild COVID-19. TCRdb used MiXCR to reprocess the 5' RACE reads, holding one entry per CDR3 protein. The sample contains some 280,000 distinct CDR3 sequences, around 15% of which appear only once. Sample: PBMCs or a T cell subset sorted from them (not recorded which). The receptor set was obtained from a man in his late teens or twenties who had mild COVID-19 (a few samples of this study predate the infection). Cell type and time point are not known.

The chain combines TRBV18 with TRBJ1-3; a possible D gene is TRBD1 (6 bases). The V gene's germline CDR1 is KGHSH and CDR2 LQKENI. V was pared by 3 bases and J by 0 bases, with 9 bases between. This CDR3 is built from 15 residues. CDR3 sequence (DNA): TGTGCCAGCTCACCCGACAGGAGCTCTGGAAACACCATATATTTT. This codes for CASSPDRSSGNTIYF.

The V gene is TRBV2, the J gene TRBJ1-3; no firm D call. V lost 7 bases, J lost 0 bases, and 13 bases lay in between. CDR3 size: 15 residues. CDR1 and CDR2 (germline): SNHLY, FYNNEI. Written as DNA, the CDR3 is TGTGCCAGCACCATCGACGGTCACTCTGGAAACACCATATATTTT. Amino acids: CASTIDGHSGNTIYF.

This clonotype showed up many times. This sequence joins TRBV13 and TRBJ2-7; D remains ambiguous. The CDR3 has 14 residues. Germline V gives CDR1 PRHDT, CDR2 FYEKMQ (reference sequence). V gave up 5 bases and J gave up 0 bases, with 11 bases separating them. The CDR3 nucleotides are TGTGCCAGCAGCCCGTCGGCCAACTCCTACGAGCAGTACTTC. Protein: CASSPSANSYEQYF.

This clonotype came up a few times. The chain uses TRBV7-9 and TRBJ2-3; D remains ambiguous. Germline CDR1 and CDR2: SEHNR and FQNEAQ (reference sequence). The CDR3 loop spans 15 amino acids. V was shortened by 5 bases and J by 4 bases, with 16 bases between the two germline ends. The CDR3 spells CASSPTSLGADTQYF. For the CDR3, the DNA is TGTGCCAGCAGCCCAACGTCCCTGGGCGCAGATACGCAGTATTTT.

The V and J genes are TRBV7-9 and TRBJ2-1; TRBD2 matches 7 bases. Trimming at V came to 2 bases and at J to 7 bases, leaving 2 bases not matched to a gene. The CDR3 consists of 13 residues. Germline assignment: CDR1 SEHNR and CDR2 FQNEAQ (reference sequence). The CDR3 loop reads CASSLWGGNEQFF. Here the CDR3 DNA reads TGTGCCAGCAGCTTATGGGGGGGAAATGAGCAGTTCTTC.

J is TRBJ2-1 and V is TRBV4-1; a weak D match, TRBD2 (6 bases). The V gene's germline CDR1 is MGHRA and CDR2 YSYEKL. The CDR3 is 16 amino acids. Trimming took off 4 bases at V and 5 bases at J, with 18 bases between the two ends. CDR3 loop: CASSRPGRSRHNEQFF. The DNA for the CDR3 is TGCGCCAGCAGCCGCCCTGGGAGGTCCCGGCACAATGAGCAGTTCTTC.

V gene TRBV12-3 or TRBV12-4 combines with J gene TRBJ2-5; D possibly corresponds to TRBD1 (6 bases). This CDR3 has 13 residues. Trimming pared 6 bases from V and 5 bases from J, leaving 13 bases between. CDR3 in amino acids: CASSRLGAETQYF. For the CDR3, the DNA is TGTGCCAGCAGCCGTTTGGGGGCGGAGACCCAGTACTTC.

This clonotype was observed a few times. The chain is built from TRBV5-1 and TRBJ2-5, with 8 positions matching TRBD1. J lost 4 bases, V lost 1 base, and 6 bases had no gene match. The CDR3 has 15 amino acids. Germline V gene lookup returns CDR1 SGHRS and CDR2 YFSETQ. CDR3 residues: CASSLSPGGIETQYF. CDR3 DNA sequence: TGCGCCAGCAGCTTGTCGCCAGGGGGCATAGAGACCCAGTACTTC.

This clonotype has just a few counts. The rearrangement uses TRBV6-4 and TRBJ1-1; possible D gene TRBD1, 5 bases. V was clipped by 7 bases and J by 4 bases, with 25 bases between them. The CDR3 runs 17 residues. CDR1 and CDR2 from the germline V gene are MRHNA and SNTAGT. The CDR3 DNA sequence: TGTGCCAGCACCCCCCTAGGATATAGGGGAGGTAGCACTGAAGCTTTCTTT. Protein: CASTPLGYRGGSTEAFF.

The chain joins TRBV5-6 to TRBJ2-4; TRBD1 might be the D (5 bases). There are 15 residues in the CDR3. CDR1 and CDR2 from the germline V gene are SGHDT and YYEEEE. Trimming removed 5 bases at V and 0 bases at J, with 12 bases between. This CDR3 is CASRVSGLAKNIQYF. CDR3 DNA: TGTGCCAGCAGGGTGTCAGGGCTAGCCAAAAACATTCAGTACTTC. Drawing the rest from reference TRBV5-6 and TRBJ2-4, the complete variable domain is DAGVTQSPTHLIKTRGQQVTLRCSPKSGHDTVSWYQQALGQGPQFIFQYYEEEERQRGNFPDRFSGHQFPNYSSELNVNALLLGDSALYLCASRVSGLAKNIQYFGAGTRLSVL.

This clonotype was detected a few times. The chain links TRBV4-1 to TRBJ1-1; no clear D. The CDR3 is made up of 13 amino acids. The V end was cut by 2 bases, the J end by 8 bases, with 12 bases between. CDR1 and CDR2 (germline): MGHRA, YSYEKL. CDR3 DNA sequence: TGCGCCAGCAGCCAATCAGACCTTTGGGAAGCTTTCTTT. Residues: CASSQSDLWEAFF.

V and J are TRBV7-3 and TRBJ2-5; D call uncertain. The CDR3 spans 14 residues. Germline lookup yields CDR1 SGHTA and CDR2 FQGTGA. The V end lost 5 bases, the J end lost 1 base, and 11 bases lay between the germline ends. For the CDR3, the DNA is TGTGCCAGCAGCCCGACGTTAGCCCAAGAGACCCAGTACTTC. Its protein product is CASSPTLAQETQYF.

This clonotype showed up many times. This chain connects TRBV5-1 to TRBJ2-7; D tentatively fits TRBD1 or TRBD2 (5 bases each). The germline V gene has CDR1 SGHRS and CDR2 YFSETQ. V dropped 0 bases and J dropped 2 bases, with 9 bases sitting between them. This CDR3 spans 14 amino acids. The CDR3 nucleotides read TGCGCCAGCAGCTTGGGCAGGGACCCCTACGAGCAGTACTTC. Translating gives CASSLGRDPYEQYF.

The genes are TRBV11-2 and TRBJ2-1; D gene ambiguous. The CDR3 runs 12 residues. Looked up from germline, CDR1 is SGHAT and CDR2 is FQNNGV. The germline V and J ends were trimmed by 1 base and 9 bases, with 7 bases remaining between them. In DNA form, the CDR3 reads TGTGCCAGCAGCTTAGGTCGGAGTGAGCAGTTCTTC. Encoded protein: CASSLGRSEQFF.

This clonotype was seen only a few times. The chain combines TRBV5-1 with TRBJ2-7, with D perhaps TRBD2 (6 bases). This CDR3 is 14 amino acids long. Germline lookup yields CDR1 SGHRS and CDR2 YFSETQ. Trimming removed 0 bases at V and 5 bases at J, with 12 bases between. CDR3 bases: TGCGCCAGCAGCTTGGCCAGCGGGTTCCACGAGCAGTACTTC. Translation: CASSLASGFHEQYF.

This clonotype was recorded a few times. J is TRBJ1-5 and V is TRBV5-6; D is undetermined. V lost 5 bases, J lost 5 bases, and 8 bases lay in between. This CDR3 has 12 residues. Germline V gene lookup returns CDR1 SGHDT and CDR2 YYEEEE. CDR3: CASSSLYQPQHF. Here the CDR3 DNA reads TGTGCCAGCAGTTCGCTCTATCAGCCCCAGCATTTT.

This clonotype was recorded a few times. The rearrangement links TRBV29-1 to TRBJ2-3, with D possibly TRBD1 on 6 matching bases. In germline, CDR1 is SQVTM, CDR2 ANQGSEA. This CDR3 contains 13 residues. Trimming removed 7 bases at V and 1 base at J, with 12 bases between. The CDR3 sequence: CSARRQGTDTQYF. The CDR3 DNA follows: TGCAGCGCGAGGCGACAGGGCACAGATACGCAGTATTTT.